This T cell receptor beta chain comes out of a study of Graves' ophthalmopathy and Graves' hyperthyroidism. Points from the study as a whole: The majority of expanded thyroid clonotypes above 0.001 frequency also occurred in blood.

Stable hyperthyroidism denotes an absence of ophthalmopathy throughout 18 months of follow-up. Clinical symptoms and serum thyroxine were used for diagnosis; TRAb, thyroid ultrasound and orbital computed tomography were also relied on. Scientists amplified the TCR beta CDR3 regions from RNA transcripts. RT-PCR was first run with HTBI primers, then multiplex PCR in a second round. A single record per CDR3 protein comes from TCRdb applying MiXCR to the multiplex PCR reads. The sample carries hundreds of thousands of distinct CDR3 sequences, 20% to 25% recorded once. This clonotype was counted many times. Its antigen is as yet unknown. This sequence was found in a woman younger than 35 with stable Graves' hyperthyroidism. Material: peripheral blood.

The chain's CDR3 is CASSFPGQGSYEQYF. As DNA, the CDR3 is TGTGCCAGCAGTTTTCCGGGACAGGGGTCCTACGAGCAGTACTTC. The chain is built from TRBV28 and TRBJ2-7; TRBD1 matches at 10 bases. CDR3 length: 15 residues. Germline V gene lookup returns CDR1 MDHEN and CDR2 SYDVKM. Trimming took 3 bases from V and 1 from J; bases not matched to a gene: 3.